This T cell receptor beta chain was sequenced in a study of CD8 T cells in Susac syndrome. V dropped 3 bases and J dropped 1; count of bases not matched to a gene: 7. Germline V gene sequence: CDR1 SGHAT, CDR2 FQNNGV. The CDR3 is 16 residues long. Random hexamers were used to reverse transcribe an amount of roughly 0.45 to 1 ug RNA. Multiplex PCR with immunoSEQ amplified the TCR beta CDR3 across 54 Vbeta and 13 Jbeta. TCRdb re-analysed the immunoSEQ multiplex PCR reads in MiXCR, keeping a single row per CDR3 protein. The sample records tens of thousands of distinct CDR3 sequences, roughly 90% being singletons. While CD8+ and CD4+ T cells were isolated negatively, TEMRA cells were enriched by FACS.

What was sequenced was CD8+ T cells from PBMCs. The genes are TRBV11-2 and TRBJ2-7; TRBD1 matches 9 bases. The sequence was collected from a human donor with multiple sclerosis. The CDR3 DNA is TGTGCCAGCAGCTTTCCGAAGGACAGGGGTTCCTACGAGCAGTACTTC. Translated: CASSFPKDRGSYEQYF.